This T cell receptor beta chain is drawn from a study of cytomegalovirus exposure and HLA in healthy donors. Study-level findings and limits: Rarity held for most TCR sequences, but there were some public TCRs that occurred in many donors. Equally common other TCR beta chains were less clonally expanded than HLA-associated ones, a later analysis found.

A word on this clone: Its antigen is as yet unknown.

As for the donors, each was a healthy bone marrow donor. A multiplex PCR was run with 60 Vbeta primers and 13 Jbeta primers. Assay: immunoSEQ multiplex PCR; the TCRdb copy retains only in-frame clones and omits some. This sample contains about 130,000 clones. The TCR sequence derives from a woman aged 60-70 years in good health and CMV-seronegative. The sequencing input was PBMCs.

CDR3 coding DNA: TGTGCTAGTGAGCGCGGTACGAACACCGGGGAGCTGTTTTTT. This translates into CASERGTNTGELFF. The rearrangement links TRBV12-5 to TRBJ2-2, with no clear D. Germline CDR1 and CDR2: LGHNT and FRNRAP. V lost 7 bases, J lost 0 bases, and 9 bases lay in between. The CDR3 runs 14 residues. Based on the CDR3 plus reference TRBV12-5 and TRBJ2-2, the full variable domain is DARVTQTPRHKVTEMGQEVTMRCQPILGHNTVFWYRQTMMQGLELLAYFRNRAPLDDSGMPKDRFSAEMPDATLATLKIQPSEPRDSAVYFCASERGTNTGELFFGEGSRLTVL.